Listed here are 5 T cell receptor beta chains from one sample, sequenced in a study of early T cells in non-severe SARS-CoV-2 infection. MiXCR, run by TCRdb on the 5' RACE reads, gives a single entry per CDR3 protein. The sample has approximately 40,000 distinct CDR3 sequences, 5.5% to 7.5% seen once; the top ten hold less than 25%. Sequenced here: whole blood, sampled at baseline. These receptors originate from an adult who was a healthcare worker with PCR-confirmed SARS-CoV-2 infection or an uninfected control (not recorded which).

Regarding this clonotype: Its ends do not fully match the called genes, so a read error is possible. The V and J genes are TRBV6-2 or TRBV6-3 and TRBJ2-2; D perhaps matches TRBD2 (7 bases). Germline-derived CDR1 and CDR2 are MNHEY and SVGEGT. The CDR3 loop spans 15 amino acids. CDR3 bases: TGTGTCAGCAGCGAAAGCGGGGCAGGGGCCGGGGAGCTGTTTTTT. Its translation: CVSSESGAGAGELFF.

V usage is TRBV5-5 and J usage is TRBJ2-5, with TRBD1 matching 7 bases. The CDR3 totals 15 residues. Trimming cost V 3 bases and J 5 bases; bases outside gene matches: 10. The germline V gene has CDR1 SGHKS and CDR2 YYEKEE (reference sequence). As DNA, the CDR3 is TGTGCCAGCAGCTCTCAGACAGGGATAGGGGAGACCCAGTACTTC. Protein sequence: CASSSQTGIGETQYF.

The chain couples TRBV28 to TRBJ1-3; D possibly corresponds to TRBD1 (6 bases). The germline V and J ends were trimmed by 6 bases and 2 bases, with 11 bases remaining between them. CDR1 is MDHEN and CDR2 is SYDVKM in the germline V gene. The CDR3 runs 14 residues. CDR3 sequence reads: CASSPRTAGNTIYF. The CDR3 DNA follows: TGTGCCAGCAGCCCAAGGACAGCTGGAAACACCATATATTTT.

This clonotype turned up a few times. The rearrangement joins TRBV12-3 or TRBV12-4 to TRBJ2-5; 7 positions agree with TRBD2. Losses at the gene ends were 7 bases for V and 4 bases for J; bases not matched to a gene: 3. The CDR3 contains 12 residues. DNA of the CDR3: TGTGCCAGCACTTCGGGGGGAGAGACCCAGTACTTC. Protein: CASTSGGETQYF.

The table lists this clonotype with many counts. This chain connects TRBV10-3 to TRBJ1-6; TRBD1 aligns across 7 bases. Trimming cost V 6 bases and J 7 bases; bases outside gene matches: 18. The V gene's germline CDR1 is ENHRY and CDR2 SYGVKD. The CDR3 length is 18 residues. The CDR3 spells CAISAGTAIRSPNSPLHF. The CDR3 DNA follows: TGTGCCATCAGCGCTGGGACAGCAATTCGATCCCCAAATTCACCCCTCCACTTT.